Sequencing of this T cell receptor beta chain was carried out in a study of T cells in Graves' hyperthyroidism and ophthalmopathy (dated by TCRdb to about 2019). A note on the overall study: To identify distinguishing TCR V-J signatures, a discovery cohort of about 95 patients was used, comprising 43 with Graves' ophthalmopathy and about 59 with stable Graves' hyperthyroidism. After blood sampling, hyperthyroidism patients were treated with methimazole at a starting dose of 30 mg daily, and ophthalmopathy patients were treated with high-dose intravenous methylprednisolone. Thyroid tissue and blood T-cell repertoires from roughly six Graves' hyperthyroidism patients were also compared in the study. The 100 discovery patients were randomly split 7:3 into training and test sets. The paper reports TCR Vbeta CDR3 sequencing of about 140 peripheral blood samples: over 40 ophthalmopathy, about 75 hyperthyroidism and around 17 progressor patients. Prospective prediction of ophthalmopathy was tested in an independent validation cohort consisting of about 20 hyperthyroidism patients and some 17 patients who later progressed to ophthalmopathy. The investigation overall reported the following: Ophthalmopathy was separated from stable hyperthyroidism by a 13 V-J signature model, with just over 85% sensitivity and 81% to 82% specificity obtained in cross-validation and 80%/75% obtained in testing. Most expanded thyroid clonotypes (frequency above 0.001) were also detected in blood, a finding suggesting that blood repertoires may reflect thyroid immune responses. In validation, the model predicted progression to ophthalmopathy with 55% to 71% sensitivity and around 72% specificity, a median of approximately 6.5 months before onset. Sample size was not statistically predetermined, and investigators were not blinded to group allocation.

The sample holds a few counts of this clonotype. The target of this receptor is not known. No clone much larger than this one lies a single base away; base qualities are absent. The TCR beta CDR3 regions were amplified from the RNA transcripts. For the first round of RT-PCR on the TCR CDR3, the HTBI primer set was used together with the Qiagen OneStep RT-PCR kit. The libraries were constructed in a second round of multiplex PCR and then size-selected and purified. The libraries were sequenced on an Illumina HiSeq2000 using paired-end 100 bp reads. As for how the authors treated the data: SOAPnuke was used to process the raw data, throwing out any read that contained adapters or uncalled bases, had a mean Phred below 15, or lacked an exact constant-primer or identifier match. COPE v1.2.5 was used to merge high-quality paired reads, and clonotypes were defined as unique nucleotide sequences. MiTCR v1.1 was used to align the clonotypes against IMGT TRBV, TRBD and TRBJ reference segments. Only V-J combinations with frequency above 0.0001, covering 98% to 99.2% of repertoires, were analysed. A TCS score was defined as the ratio of F50 (clonal expansion) to E x V (chaos), with BLOSUM62-based TCRdist applied between CDR3 peptides within each V-J. Welch's t-statistics and random forest reduced several hundred V-J features to roughly 13, which were used in a naive Bayes classifier (R e1071). The Morisita-Horn index was used to measure how similar the thyroid and blood repertoires were. TCRdb took the public reads, trimmed them with fastp at Q25, ran MiXCR for clone calling and kept in-frame beta chains. Rows merge per CDR3 protein into single entries with the most common DNA and genes. These V and J calls originate from TCRdb's pipeline instead of the authors' own analysis. The sample includes 650,000 to 800,000 distinct CDR3 sequences, with about 45% observed a single time. Together, the top ten hold roughly 6.5% of the sample.

Patients with uncontrolled infections, other autoimmune diseases, pregnancy or lactation were excluded. Diagnoses were established on the basis of clinical symptoms, serum thyroxine and TRAb, thyroid ultrasound, and orbital computed tomography. Total RNA was extracted with Trizol reagent, and quality was checked on an Agilent 2100 Bioanalyzer. The CDR3 contains 14 residues, cysteine and phenylalanine counted. The sequence is cut down to CDR3 DNA, 42 bases in frame from base 1. From the germline V gene (reference sequence), CDR1 is SEHNR and CDR2 is FQNEAQ. V lost 5 bases and J lost 4 bases; the stretch between them is 14 bases long.

The sequence came from an adult man with Graves' disease, either hyperthyroidism or ophthalmopathy (not recorded which). Sequencing input: peripheral blood or thyroid tissue (not recorded which). The rearrangement combines TRBV7-9 with TRBJ1-1; a tentative D match to TRBD1 spans 5 bases. The CDR3 in this case is CASSDGQGSTEAFF. In nucleotide form, the sequence is TGTGCCAGCAGCGATGGGCAGGGTAGCACTGAAGCTTTCTTT.